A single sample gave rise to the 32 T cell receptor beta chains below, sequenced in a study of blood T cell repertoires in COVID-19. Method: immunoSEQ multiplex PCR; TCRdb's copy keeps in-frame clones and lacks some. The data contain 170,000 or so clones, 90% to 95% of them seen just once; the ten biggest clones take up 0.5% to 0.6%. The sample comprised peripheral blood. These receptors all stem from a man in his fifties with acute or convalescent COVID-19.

The CDR3 coding sequence is TGCAGTGCTTTGGAGGGACCCCTCCACTTT. Encoded protein: CSALEGPLHF. The chain couples TRBV20-1 to TRBJ1-6; D call uncertain. The CDR3 contains 10 residues. The V gene lost 5 bases and the J gene lost 12 bases, with 8 bases spanning the gap. The germline V gene has CDR1 DFQATT and CDR2 SNEGSKA (reference sequence).

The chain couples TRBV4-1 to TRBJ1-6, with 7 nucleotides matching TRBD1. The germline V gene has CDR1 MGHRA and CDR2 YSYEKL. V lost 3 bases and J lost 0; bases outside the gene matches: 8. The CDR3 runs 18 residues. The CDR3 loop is CASSQQTGRLSYNSPLHF. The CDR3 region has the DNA TGCGCCAGCAGCCAGCAGACAGGGAGGCTCTCCTATAATTCACCCCTCCACTTT.

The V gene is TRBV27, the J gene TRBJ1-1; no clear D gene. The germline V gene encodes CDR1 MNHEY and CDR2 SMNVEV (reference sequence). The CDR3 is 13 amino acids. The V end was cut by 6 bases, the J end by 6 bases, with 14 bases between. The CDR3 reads CASRTRSVAEAFF. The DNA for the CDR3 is TGTGCCAGCAGAACTCGGAGTGTTGCTGAAGCTTTCTTT.

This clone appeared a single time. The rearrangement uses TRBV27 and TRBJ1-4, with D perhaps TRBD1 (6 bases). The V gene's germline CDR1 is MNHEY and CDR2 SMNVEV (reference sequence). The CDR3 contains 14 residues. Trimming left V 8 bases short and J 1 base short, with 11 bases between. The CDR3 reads CASALGGTNEKLFF. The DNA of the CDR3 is TGTGCCAGCGCCTTAGGGGGAACTAATGAAAAACTGTTTTTT.

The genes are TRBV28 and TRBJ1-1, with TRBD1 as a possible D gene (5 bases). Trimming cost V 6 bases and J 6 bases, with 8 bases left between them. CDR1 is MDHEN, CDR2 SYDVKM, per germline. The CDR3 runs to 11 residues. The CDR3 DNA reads TGTGCCAGCAGCTGGGGGGCTGAAGCTTTCTTT. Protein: CASSWGAEAFF.

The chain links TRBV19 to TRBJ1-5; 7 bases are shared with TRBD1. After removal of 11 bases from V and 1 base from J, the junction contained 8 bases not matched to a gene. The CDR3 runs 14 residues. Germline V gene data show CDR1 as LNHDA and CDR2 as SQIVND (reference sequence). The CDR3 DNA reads TGTGCCGGGGGCAGGGGGGCGAGCAATCAGCCCCAGCATTTT. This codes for CAGGRGASNQPQHF.

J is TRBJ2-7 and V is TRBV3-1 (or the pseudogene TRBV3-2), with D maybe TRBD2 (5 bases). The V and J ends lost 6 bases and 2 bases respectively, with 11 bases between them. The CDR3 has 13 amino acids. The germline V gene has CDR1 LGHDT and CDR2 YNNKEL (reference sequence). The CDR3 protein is CASRNGKTYEQYF. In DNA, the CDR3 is TGTGCCAGCAGGAACGGGAAAACCTACGAGCAGTACTTC.

CDR3 sequence (DNA): TGTGCCAGCAGTGAAAGTGGAGCCGCAGCTAATGAAAAACTGTTTTTT. Protein sequence: CASSESGAAANEKLFF. The V call is TRBV6-1, the J call TRBJ1-4, with D unresolved. This CDR3 is 16 amino acids long. With 2 bases removed from V and 3 bases from J, the gap between germline ends came to 13 bases. Germline CDR1 reads MNHNS; CDR2 reads SASEGT.

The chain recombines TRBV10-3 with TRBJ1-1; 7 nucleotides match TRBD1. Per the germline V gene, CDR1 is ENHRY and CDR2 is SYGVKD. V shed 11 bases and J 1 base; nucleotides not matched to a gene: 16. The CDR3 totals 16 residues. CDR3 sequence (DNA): TGTGCCTCCAACCAAGGCCCGACAGGGAGGAACACTGAAGCTTTCTTT. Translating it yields CASNQGPTGRNTEAFF.

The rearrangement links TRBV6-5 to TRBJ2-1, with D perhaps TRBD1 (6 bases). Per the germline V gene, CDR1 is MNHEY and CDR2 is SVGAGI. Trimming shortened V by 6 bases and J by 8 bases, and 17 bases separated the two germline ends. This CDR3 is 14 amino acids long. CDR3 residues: CASSPGTPVHEQFF. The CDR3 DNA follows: TGTGCCAGCAGCCCCGGGACACCCGTCCATGAGCAGTTCTTC.

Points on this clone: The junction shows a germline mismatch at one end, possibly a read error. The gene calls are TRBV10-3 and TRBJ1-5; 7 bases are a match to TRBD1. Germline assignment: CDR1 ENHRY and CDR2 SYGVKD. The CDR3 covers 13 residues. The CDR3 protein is CAISRDSNQPQHF. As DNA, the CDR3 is TGTGCCATCAGTAGGGACAGCAACCAGCCCCAGCATTTT.

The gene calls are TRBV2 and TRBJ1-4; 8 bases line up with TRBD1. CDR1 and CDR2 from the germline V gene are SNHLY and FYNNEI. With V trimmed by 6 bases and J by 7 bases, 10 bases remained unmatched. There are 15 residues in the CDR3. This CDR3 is CASSAGTGRGEKLFF. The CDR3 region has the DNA TGTGCCAGCAGCGCGGGGACAGGAAGAGGTGAAAAACTGTTTTTT.

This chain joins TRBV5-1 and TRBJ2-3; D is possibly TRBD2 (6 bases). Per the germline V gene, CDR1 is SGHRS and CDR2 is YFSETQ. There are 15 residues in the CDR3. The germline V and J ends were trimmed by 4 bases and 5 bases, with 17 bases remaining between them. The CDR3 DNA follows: TGCGCCAGCAGCCTCGGGACTCCCGTTTTAGATACGCAGTATTTT. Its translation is CASSLGTPVLDTQYF. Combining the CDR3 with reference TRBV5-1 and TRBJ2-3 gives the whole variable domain KAGVTQTPRYLIKTRGQQVTLSCSPISGHRSVSWYQQTPGQGLQFLFEYFSETQRNKGNFPGRFSGRQFSNSRSEMNVSTLELGDSALYLCASSLGTPVLDTQYFGPGTRLTVL.

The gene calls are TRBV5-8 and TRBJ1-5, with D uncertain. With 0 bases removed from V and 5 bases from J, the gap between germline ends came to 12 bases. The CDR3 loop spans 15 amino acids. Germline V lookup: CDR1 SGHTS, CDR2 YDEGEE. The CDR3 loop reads CASSLATIGDQPQHF. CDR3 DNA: TGTGCCAGCAGCTTGGCGACTATCGGGGATCAGCCCCAGCATTTT.

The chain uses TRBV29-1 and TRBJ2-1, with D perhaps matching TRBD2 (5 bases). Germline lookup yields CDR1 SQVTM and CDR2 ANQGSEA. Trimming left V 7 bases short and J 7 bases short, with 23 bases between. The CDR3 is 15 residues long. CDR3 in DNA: TGCAGCGGGCTCCCCGGGATGATAAATCCAAATGAGCAGTTCTTC. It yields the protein CSGLPGMINPNEQFF.

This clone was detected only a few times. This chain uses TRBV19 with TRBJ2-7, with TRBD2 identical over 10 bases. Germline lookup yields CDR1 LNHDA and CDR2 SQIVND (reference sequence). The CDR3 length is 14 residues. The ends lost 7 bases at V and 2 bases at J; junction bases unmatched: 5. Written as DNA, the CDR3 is TGTGCCAGTACCCCAGCGGGAGGGCCCTACGAGCAGTACTTC. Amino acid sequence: CASTPAGGPYEQYF.

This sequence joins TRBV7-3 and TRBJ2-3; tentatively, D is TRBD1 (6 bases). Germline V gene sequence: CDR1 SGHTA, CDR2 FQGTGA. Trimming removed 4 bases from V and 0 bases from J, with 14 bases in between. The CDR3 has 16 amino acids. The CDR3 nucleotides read TGTGCCAGCAGCTCCCTAGGACAGCCTAGCACAGATACGCAGTATTTT. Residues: CASSSLGQPSTDTQYF.

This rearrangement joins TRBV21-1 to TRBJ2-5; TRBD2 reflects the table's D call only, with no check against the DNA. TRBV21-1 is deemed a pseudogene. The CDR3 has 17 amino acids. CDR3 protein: CASSKDVQRGEGETQYF. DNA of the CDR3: TGTGCCAGCAGCAAAGATGTCCAGCGCGGGGAAGGTGAAACCCAGTACTTC.

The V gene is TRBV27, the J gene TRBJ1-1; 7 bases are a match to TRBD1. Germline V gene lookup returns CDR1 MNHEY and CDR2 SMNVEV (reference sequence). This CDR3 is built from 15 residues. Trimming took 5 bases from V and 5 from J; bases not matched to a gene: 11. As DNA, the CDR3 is TGTGCCAGCAGTCCACGGACAGGAAGGGCTACTGAAGCTTTCTTT. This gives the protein CASSPRTGRATEAFF.

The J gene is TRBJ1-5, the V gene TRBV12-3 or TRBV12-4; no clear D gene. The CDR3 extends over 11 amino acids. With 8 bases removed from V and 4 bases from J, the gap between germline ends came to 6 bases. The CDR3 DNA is TGTGCCAGCCGCGCTAATCAGCCCCAGCATTTT. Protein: CASRANQPQHF.

CDR3 nucleotide sequence: TGTGCCAGCAGAATGACAGGGGGTGGAACTGAAGCTTTCTTT. It yields the protein CASRMTGGGTEAFF. The rearrangement uses TRBV11-2 and TRBJ1-1; TRBD1 agrees at 9 bases. The junction had 7 bases not matched to a gene; V was cut back by 6 bases and J by 5 bases. In germline, CDR1 is SGHAT, CDR2 FQNNGV. The CDR3 is 14 amino acids. The variable domain in full, with the rest retrieved from reference TRBV11-2 and TRBJ1-1, is EAGVAQSPRYKIIEKRQSVAFWCNPISGHATLYWYQQILGQGPKLLIQFQNNGVVDDSQLPKDRFSAERLKGVDSTLKIQPAKLEDSAVYLCASRMTGGGTEAFFGQGTRLTVV.

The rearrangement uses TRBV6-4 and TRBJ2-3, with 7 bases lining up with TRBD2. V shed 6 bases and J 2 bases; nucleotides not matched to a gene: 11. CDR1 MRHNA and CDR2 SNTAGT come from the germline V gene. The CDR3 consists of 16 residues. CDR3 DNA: TGTGCCAGCAGCCCGAAGGCGGGAGTCCCCACAGATACGCAGTATTTT. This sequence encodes CASSPKAGVPTDTQYF.

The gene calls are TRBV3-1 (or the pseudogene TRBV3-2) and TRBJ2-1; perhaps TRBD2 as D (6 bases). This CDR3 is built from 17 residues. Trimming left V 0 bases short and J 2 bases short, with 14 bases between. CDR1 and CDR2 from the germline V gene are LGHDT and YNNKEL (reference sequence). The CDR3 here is CASSQDDAAGTYNEQFF. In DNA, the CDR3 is TGTGCCAGCAGCCAAGATGATGCGGCGGGGACCTACAATGAGCAGTTCTTC.

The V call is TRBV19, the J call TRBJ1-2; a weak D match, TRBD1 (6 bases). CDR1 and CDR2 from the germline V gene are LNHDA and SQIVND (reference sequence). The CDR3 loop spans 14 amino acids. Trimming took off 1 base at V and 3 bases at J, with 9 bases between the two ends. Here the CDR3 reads CASSIVAGDYGYTF. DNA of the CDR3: TGTGCCAGTAGTATAGTTGCAGGGGACTATGGCTACACCTTC.

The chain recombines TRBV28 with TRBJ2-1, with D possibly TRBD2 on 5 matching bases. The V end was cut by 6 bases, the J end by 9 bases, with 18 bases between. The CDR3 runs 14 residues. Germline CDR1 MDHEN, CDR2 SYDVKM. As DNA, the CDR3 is TGTGCCAGCAGACAGCGACCGACGGGGATTGAGCAGTTCTTC. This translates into CASRQRPTGIEQFF.

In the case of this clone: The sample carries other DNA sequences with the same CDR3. The CDR3 bases are TGTGCCAGCAGTGAGGCCCGATATAATTCACCCCTCCACTTT. Protein: CASSEARYNSPLHF. The rearrangement links TRBV2 to TRBJ1-6; D gene ambiguous. Between the trimmed V and J ends, which lost 3 bases and 4 bases, there was a span of 7 bases. The CDR3 contains 14 residues. Looked up from germline, CDR1 is SNHLY and CDR2 is FYNNEI.

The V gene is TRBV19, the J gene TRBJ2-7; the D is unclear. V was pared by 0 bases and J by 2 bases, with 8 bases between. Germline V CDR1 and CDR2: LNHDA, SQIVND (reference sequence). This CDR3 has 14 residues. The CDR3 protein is CASSIDLATYEQYF. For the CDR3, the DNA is TGTGCCAGTAGTATAGATCTGGCCACCTACGAGCAGTACTTC.

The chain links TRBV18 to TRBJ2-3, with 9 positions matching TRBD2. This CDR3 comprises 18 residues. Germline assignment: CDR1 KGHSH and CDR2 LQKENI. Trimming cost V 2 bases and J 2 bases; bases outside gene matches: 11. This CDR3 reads CASSPLTMAGGNTDTQYF. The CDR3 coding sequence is TGTGCCAGCTCACCATTGACGATGGCGGGGGGGAACACAGATACGCAGTATTTT.

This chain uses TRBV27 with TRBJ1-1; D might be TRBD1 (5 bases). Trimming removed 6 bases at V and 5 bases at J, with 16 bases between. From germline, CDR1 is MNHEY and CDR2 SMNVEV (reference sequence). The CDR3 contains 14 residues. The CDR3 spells CASSQRGIRTEAFF. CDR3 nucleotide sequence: TGTGCCAGCAGCCAAAGGGGTATTAGGACTGAAGCTTTCTTT.

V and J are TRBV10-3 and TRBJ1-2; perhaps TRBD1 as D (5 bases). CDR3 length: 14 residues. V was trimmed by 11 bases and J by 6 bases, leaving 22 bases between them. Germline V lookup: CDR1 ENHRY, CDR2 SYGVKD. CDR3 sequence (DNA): TGTGCCGTGTCATCGGGAGGGGTTTTAGATGGCTACACCTTC. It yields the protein CAVSSGGVLDGYTF.

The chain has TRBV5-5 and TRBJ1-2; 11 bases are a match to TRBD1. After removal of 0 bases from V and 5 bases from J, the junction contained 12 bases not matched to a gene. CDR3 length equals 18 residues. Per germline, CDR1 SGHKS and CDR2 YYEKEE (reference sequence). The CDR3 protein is CASSLATGQGVLWYGYTF. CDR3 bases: TGTGCCAGCAGCTTGGCCACGGGACAGGGGGTTTTGTGGTATGGCTACACCTTC.

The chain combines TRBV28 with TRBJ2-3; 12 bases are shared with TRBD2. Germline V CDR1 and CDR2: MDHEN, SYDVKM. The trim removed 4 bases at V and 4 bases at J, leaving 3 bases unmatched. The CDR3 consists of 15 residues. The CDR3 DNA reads TGTGCCAGCAGTTCGCTAGCGGGGGGGGCAGATACGCAGTATTTT. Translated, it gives CASSSLAGGADTQYF.